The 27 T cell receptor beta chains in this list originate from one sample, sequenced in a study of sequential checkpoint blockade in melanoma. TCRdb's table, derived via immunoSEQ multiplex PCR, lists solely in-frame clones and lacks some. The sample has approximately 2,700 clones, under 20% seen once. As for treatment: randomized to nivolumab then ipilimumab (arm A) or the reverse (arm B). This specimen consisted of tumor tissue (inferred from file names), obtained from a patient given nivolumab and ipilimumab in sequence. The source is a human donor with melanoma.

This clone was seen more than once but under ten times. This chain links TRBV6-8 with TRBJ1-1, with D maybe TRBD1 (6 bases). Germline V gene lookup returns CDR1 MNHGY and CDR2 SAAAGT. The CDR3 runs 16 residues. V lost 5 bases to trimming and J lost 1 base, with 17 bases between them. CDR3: CASSASRGSRNTEAFF. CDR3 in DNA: TGTGCCAGCAGTGCTTCCAGGGGATCAAGGAACACTGAAGCTTTCTTT.

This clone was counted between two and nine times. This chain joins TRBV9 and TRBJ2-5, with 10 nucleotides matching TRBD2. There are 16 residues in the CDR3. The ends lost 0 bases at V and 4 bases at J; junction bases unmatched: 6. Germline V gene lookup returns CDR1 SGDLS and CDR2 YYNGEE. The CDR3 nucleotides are TGTGCCAGCAGCGTAGTTGGGACTAGCGCCAGAGAGACCCAGTACTTC. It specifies CASSVVGTSARETQYF.

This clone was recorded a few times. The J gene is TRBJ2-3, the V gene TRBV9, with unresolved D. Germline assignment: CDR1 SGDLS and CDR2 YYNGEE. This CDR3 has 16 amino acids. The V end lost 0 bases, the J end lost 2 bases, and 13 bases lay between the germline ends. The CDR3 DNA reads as TGTGCCAGCAGCGTAGGGGTAAACCCTGACACAGATACGCAGTATTTT. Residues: CASSVGVNPDTDTQYF.

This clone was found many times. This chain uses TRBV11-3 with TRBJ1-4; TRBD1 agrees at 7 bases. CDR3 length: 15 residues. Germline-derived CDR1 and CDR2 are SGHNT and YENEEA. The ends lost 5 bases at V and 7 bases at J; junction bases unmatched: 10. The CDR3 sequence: CASSLGDRDSEKLFF. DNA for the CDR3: TGTGCCAGCAGCCTAGGGGACCGGGACAGTGAAAAACTGTTTTTT.

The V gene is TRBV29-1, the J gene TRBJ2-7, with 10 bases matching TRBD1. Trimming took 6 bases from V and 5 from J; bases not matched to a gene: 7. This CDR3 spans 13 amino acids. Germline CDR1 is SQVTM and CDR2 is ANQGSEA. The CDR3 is CSVPGTGDHEQYF. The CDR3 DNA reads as TGCAGCGTGCCCGGGACAGGGGATCACGAGCAGTACTTC.

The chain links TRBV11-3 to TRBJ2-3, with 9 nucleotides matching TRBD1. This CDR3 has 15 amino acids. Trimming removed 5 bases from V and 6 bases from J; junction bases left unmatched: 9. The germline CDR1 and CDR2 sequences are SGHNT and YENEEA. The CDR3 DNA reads TGTGCCAGCAGCGGACAGACAGGGGGGGCCGATACGCAGTATTTT. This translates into CASSGQTGGADTQYF.

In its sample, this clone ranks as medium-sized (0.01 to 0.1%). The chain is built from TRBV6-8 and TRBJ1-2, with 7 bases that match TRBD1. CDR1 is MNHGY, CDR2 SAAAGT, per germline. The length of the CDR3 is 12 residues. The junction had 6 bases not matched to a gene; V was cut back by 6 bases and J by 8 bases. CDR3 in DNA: TGTGCCAGCAGGCCTGGAGGGGGCGGCTACACCTTC. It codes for CASRPGGGGYTF.

The DNA for the CDR3 is TGCGCCAGCAGGAAGGGGACTACTCAGGAGGAAAAACTGTTTTTT. It encodes CASRKGTTQEEKLFF. The chain combines TRBV5-1 with TRBJ1-4; D is possibly TRBD1 (5 bases). The CDR3 loop spans 15 amino acids. CDR1 SGHRS and CDR2 YFSETQ come from the germline V gene. The germline V and J ends were trimmed by 5 bases and 8 bases, with 19 bases remaining between them. The full variable domain, with the rest looked up from reference TRBV5-1 and TRBJ1-4, is KAGVTQTPRYLIKTRGQQVTLSCSPISGHRSVSWYQQTPGQGLQFLFEYFSETQRNKGNFPGRFSGRQFSNSRSEMNVSTLELGDSALYLCASRKGTTQEEKLFFGSGTQLSVL.

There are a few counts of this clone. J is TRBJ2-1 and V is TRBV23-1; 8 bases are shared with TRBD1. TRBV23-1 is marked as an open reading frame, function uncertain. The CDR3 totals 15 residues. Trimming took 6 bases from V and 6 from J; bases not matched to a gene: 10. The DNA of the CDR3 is TGCGCCAGCAGCCAAGGAACCGGGACAGGCAATGAGCAGTTCTTC. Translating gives CASSQGTGTGNEQFF.

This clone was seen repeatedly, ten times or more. CDR3 region: CASSLVGGGSKSYEQYF. The CDR3 DNA reads TGTGCCAGCAGCTTAGTGGGGGGCGGGAGTAAAAGCTACGAGCAGTACTTC. This sequence joins TRBV11-3 and TRBJ2-7, with a tentative D call TRBD2 (7 bases). This CDR3 is built from 17 residues. Germline CDR1 is SGHNT and CDR2 is YENEEA. With 1 base removed from V and 3 bases from J, the gap between germline ends came to 19 bases.

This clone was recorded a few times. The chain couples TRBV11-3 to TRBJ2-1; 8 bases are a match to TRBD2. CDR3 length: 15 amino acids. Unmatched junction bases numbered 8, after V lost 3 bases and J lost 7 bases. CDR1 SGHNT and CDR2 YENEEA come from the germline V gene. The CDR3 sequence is CASSLGAGVINEQFF. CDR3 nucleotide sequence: TGTGCCAGCAGCTTGGGAGCGGGAGTCATTAATGAGCAGTTCTTC.

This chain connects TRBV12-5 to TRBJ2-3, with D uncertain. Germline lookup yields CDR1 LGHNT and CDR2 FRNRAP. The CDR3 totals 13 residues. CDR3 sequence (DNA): TGTGCCAGCTCCTTGGGCCCTACAGATACGCAGTATTTT. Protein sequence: CASSLGPTDTQYF.

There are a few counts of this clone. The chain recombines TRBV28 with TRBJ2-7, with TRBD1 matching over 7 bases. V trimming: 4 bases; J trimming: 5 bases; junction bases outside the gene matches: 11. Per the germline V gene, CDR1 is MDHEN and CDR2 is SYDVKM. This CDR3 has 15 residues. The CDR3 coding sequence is TGTGCCAGCAGTTCCTATAACAGGGGCTTCCACGAGCAGTACTTC. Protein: CASSSYNRGFHEQYF.

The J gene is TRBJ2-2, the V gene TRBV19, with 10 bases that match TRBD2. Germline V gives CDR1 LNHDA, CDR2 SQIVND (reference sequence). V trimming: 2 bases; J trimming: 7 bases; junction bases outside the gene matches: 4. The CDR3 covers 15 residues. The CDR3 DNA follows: TGTGCCAGTAGTATAACCGGGACTAGCGTCGGGGAGCTGTTTTTT. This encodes CASSITGTSVGELFF. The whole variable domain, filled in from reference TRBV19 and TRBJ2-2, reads DGGITQSPKYLFRKEGQNVTLSCEQNLNHDAMYWYRQDPGQGLRLIYYSQIVNDFQKGDIAEGYSVSREKKESFPLTVTSAQKNPTAFYLCASSITGTSVGELFFGEGSRLTVL.

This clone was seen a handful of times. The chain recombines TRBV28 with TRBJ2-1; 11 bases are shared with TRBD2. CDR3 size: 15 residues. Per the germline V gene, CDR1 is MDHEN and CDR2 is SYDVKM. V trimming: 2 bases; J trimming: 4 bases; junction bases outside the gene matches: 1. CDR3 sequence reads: CASSLVAGGYNEQFF. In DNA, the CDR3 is TGTGCCAGCAGTTTAGTAGCGGGGGGGTACAATGAGCAGTTCTTC.

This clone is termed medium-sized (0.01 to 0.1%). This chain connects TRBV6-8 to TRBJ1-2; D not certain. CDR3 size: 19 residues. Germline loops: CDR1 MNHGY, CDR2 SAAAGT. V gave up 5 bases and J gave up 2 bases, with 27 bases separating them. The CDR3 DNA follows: TGTGCCAGCAGTGACCTGATGGACCTTAGAACCCTAGGAAACTATGGCTACACCTTC. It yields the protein CASSDLMDLRTLGNYGYTF.

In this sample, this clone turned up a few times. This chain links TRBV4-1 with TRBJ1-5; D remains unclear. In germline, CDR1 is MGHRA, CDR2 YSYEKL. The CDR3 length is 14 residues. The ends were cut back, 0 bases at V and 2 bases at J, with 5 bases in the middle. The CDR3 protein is CASSQDGRNQPQHF. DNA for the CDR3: TGCGCCAGCAGCCAAGATGGACGCAATCAGCCCCAGCATTTT.

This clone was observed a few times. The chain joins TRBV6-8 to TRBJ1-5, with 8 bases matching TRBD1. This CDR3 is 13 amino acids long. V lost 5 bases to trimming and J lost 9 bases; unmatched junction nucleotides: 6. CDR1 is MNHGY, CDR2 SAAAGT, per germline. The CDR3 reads CASSRQGIRPQHF. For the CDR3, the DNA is TGTGCCAGCAGTCGACAGGGGATAAGGCCCCAGCATTTT.

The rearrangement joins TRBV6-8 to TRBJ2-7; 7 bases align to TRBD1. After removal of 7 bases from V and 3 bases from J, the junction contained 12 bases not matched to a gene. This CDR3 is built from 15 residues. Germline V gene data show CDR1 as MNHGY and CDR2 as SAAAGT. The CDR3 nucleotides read TGTGCCAGCACAAACAGGGGAGCTGCCTACTACGAGCAGTACTTC. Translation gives CASTNRGAAYYEQYF.

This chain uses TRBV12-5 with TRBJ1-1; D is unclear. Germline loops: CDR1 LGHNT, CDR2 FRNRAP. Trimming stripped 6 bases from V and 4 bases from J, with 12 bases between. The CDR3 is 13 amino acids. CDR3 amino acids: CASGVDRGTEAFF. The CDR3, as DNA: TGTGCTAGTGGAGTCGACCGGGGCACTGAAGCTTTCTTT.

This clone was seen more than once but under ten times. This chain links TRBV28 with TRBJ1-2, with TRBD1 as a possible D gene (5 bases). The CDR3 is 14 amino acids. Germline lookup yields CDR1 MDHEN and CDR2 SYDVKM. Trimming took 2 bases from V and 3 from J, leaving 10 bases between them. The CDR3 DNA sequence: TGTGCCAGCAGTTTAGGGCAGGGTTACTATGGCTACACCTTC. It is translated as CASSLGQGYYGYTF.

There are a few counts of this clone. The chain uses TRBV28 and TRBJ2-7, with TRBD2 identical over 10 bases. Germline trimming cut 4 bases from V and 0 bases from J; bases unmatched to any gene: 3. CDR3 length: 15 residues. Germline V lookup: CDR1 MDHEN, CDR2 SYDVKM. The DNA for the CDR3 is TGTGCCAGCAGTTCGAGCGGGAGGGCCTCCTACGAGCAGTACTTC. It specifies CASSSSGRASYEQYF.

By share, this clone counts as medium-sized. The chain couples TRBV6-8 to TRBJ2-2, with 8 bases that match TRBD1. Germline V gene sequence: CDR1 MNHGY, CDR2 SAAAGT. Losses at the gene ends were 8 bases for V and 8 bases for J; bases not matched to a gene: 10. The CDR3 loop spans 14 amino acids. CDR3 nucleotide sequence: TGTGCCAGCGAGACGCAGGGGGCTCGAGGGGAGCTGTTTTTT. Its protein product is CASETQGARGELFF.

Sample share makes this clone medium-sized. DNA of the CDR3: TGTGCCAGCAGCACTACAGGGATCTCAACTAATGAAAAACTGTTTTTT. It specifies CASSTTGISTNEKLFF. The V gene is TRBV11-3, the J gene TRBJ1-4; TRBD1 might be the D (6 bases). There are 16 residues in the CDR3. From germline, CDR1 is SGHNT and CDR2 YENEEA. The V and J ends lost 5 bases and 0 bases respectively, with 13 bases between them. The full variable domain, its missing parts supplied by reference TRBV11-3 and TRBJ1-4, is EAGVVQSPRYKIIEKKQPVAFWCNPISGHNTLYWYLQNLGQGPELLIRYENEEAVDDSQLPKDRFSAERLKGVDSTLKIQPAELGDSAVYLCASSTTGISTNEKLFFGSGTQLSVL.

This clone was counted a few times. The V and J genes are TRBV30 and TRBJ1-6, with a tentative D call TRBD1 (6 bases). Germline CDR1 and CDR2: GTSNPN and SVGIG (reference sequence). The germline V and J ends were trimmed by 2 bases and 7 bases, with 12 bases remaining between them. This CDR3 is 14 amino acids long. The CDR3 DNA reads TGTGCCTGGAGTACAGGGTCACGGAATTCACCCCTCCACTTT. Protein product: CAWSTGSRNSPLHF.

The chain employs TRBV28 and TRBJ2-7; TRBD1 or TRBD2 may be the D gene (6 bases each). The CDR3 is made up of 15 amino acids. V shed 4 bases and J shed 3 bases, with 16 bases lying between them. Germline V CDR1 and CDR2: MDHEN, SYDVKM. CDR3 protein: CASSWGSGADYEQYF. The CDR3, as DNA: TGTGCCAGCAGTTGGGGGTCGGGGGCCGACTACGAGCAGTACTTC.

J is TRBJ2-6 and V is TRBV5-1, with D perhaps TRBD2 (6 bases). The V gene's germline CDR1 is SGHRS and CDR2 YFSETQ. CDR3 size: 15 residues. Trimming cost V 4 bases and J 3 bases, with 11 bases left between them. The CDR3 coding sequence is TGCGCCAGCAGCCCCACTAGCAGTGGGGCCAACGTCCTGACTTTC. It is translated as CASSPTSSGANVLTF.